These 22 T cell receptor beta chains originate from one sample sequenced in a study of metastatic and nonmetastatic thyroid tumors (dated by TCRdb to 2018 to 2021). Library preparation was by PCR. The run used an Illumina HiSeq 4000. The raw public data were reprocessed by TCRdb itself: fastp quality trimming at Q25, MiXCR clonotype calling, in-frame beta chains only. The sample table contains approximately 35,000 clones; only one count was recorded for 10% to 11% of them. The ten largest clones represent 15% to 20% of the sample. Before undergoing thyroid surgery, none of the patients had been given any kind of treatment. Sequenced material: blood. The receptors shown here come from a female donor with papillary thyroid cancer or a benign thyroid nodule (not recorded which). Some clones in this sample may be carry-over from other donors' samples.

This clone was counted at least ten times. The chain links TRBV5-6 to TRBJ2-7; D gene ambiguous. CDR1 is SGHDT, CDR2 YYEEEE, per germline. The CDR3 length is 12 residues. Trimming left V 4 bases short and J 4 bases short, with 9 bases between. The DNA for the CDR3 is TGTGCCAGCAGCGGTGATCAATACGAGCAGTACTTC. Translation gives CASSGDQYEQYF.

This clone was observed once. CDR3 nucleotides: TGTGCTAGTGGTCCCCCTAGATTAGCGGGAGGGCCCAATGAGCAGTTCTTC. Amino acids: CASGPPRLAGGPNEQFF. This rearrangement joins TRBV12-5 to TRBJ2-1; TRBD2 matches 11 bases. V trimming: 5 bases; J trimming: 6 bases; junction bases outside the gene matches: 12. The CDR3 consists of 17 residues. Germline CDR1 LGHNT, CDR2 FRNRAP.

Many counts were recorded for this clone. The CDR3 region has the DNA TGTGCCAGCAGCCCACGGACGAATCTGGGGGAGACCCAGTACTTC. Translating it yields CASSPRTNLGETQYF. The chain couples TRBV14 to TRBJ2-5; D gene unclear. This CDR3 is built from 15 residues. Trimming shortened V by 4 bases and J by 5 bases, and 17 bases separated the two germline ends. Per the germline V gene, CDR1 is SGHDN and CDR2 is FVKESK. The whole variable domain, remainder taken from reference TRBV14 and TRBJ2-5, is EAGVTQFPSHSVIEKGQTVTLRCDPISGHDNLYWYRRVMGKEIKFLLHFVKESKQDESGMPNNRFLAERTGGTYSTLKVQPAELEDSGVYFCASSPRTNLGETQYFGPGTRLLVL.

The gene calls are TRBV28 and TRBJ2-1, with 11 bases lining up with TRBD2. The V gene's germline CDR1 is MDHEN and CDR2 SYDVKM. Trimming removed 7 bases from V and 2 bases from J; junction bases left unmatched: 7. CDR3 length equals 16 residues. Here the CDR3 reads CASTQTSGAAYNEQFF. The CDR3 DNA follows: TGTGCCAGCACCCAGACTAGCGGGGCCGCCTACAATGAGCAGTTCTTC. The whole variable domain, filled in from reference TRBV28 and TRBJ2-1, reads DVKVTQSSRYLVKRTGEKVFLECVQDMDHENMFWYRQDPGLGLRLIYFSYDVKMKEKGDIPEGYSVSREKKERFSLILESASTNQTSMYLCASTQTSGAAYNEQFFGPGTRLTVL.

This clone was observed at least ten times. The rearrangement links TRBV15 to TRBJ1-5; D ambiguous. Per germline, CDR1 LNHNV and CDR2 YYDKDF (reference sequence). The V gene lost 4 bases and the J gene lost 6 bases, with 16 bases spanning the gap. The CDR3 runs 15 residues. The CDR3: CATSTAPVRGQPQHF. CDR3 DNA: TGTGCCACCAGCACAGCCCCCGTGAGAGGTCAGCCCCAGCATTTT. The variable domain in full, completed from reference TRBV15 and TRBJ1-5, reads DAMVIQNPRYQVTQFGKPVTLSCSQTLNHNVMYWYQQKSSQAPKLLFHYYDKDFNNEADTPDNFQSRRPNTSFCFLDIRSPGLGDTAMYLCATSTAPVRGQPQHFGDGTRLSIL.

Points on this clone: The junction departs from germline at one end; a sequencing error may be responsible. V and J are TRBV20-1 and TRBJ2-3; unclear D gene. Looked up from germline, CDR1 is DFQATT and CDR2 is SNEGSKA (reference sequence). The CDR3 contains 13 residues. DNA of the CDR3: TGCAGTGCTAGTCAGGTCGGCACATATACACAGTATTTT. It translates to CSASQVGTYTQYF.

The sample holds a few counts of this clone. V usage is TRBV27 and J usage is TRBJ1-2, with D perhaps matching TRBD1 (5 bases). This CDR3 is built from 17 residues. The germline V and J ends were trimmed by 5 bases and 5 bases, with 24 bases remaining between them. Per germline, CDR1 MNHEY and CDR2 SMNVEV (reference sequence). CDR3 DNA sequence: TGTGCCAGCAGTCCACTTGGGGCCGGGGGGAATCATTATGGCTACACCTTC. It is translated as CASSPLGAGGNHYGYTF.

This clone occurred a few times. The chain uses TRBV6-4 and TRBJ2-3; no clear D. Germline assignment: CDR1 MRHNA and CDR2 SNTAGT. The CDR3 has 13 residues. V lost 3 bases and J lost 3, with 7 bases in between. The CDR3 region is CASSDKATDTQYF. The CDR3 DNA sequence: TGTGCCAGCAGTGATAAGGCAACAGATACGCAGTATTTT.

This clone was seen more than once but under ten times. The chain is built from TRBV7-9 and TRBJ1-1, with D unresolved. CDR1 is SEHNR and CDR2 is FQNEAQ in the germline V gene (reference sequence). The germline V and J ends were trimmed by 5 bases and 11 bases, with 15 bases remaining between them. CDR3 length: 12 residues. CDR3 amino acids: CASSLPFQKAFF. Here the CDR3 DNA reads TGTGCCAGCAGCCTCCCTTTCCAAAAGGCTTTCTTT. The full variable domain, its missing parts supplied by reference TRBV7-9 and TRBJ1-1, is DTGVSQNPRHKITKRGQNVTFRCDPISEHNRLYWYRQTLGQGPEFLTYFQNEAQLEKSRLLSDRFSAERPKGSFSTLEIQRTEQGDSAMYLCASSLPFQKAFFGQGTRLTVV.

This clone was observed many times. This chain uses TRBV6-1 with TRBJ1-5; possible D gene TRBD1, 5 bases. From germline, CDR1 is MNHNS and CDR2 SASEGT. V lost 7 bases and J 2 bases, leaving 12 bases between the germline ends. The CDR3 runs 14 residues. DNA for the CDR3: TGTGCCAGCACAGGGTTCGGGGGCAATCAGCCCCAGCATTTT. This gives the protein CASTGFGGNQPQHF.

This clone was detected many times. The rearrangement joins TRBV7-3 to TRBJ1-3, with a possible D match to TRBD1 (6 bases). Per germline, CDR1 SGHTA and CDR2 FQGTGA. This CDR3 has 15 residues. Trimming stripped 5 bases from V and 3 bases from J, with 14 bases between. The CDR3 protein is CASSQMGGFGNTIYF. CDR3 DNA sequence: TGTGCCAGCAGCCAGATGGGGGGCTTTGGAAACACCATATATTTT.

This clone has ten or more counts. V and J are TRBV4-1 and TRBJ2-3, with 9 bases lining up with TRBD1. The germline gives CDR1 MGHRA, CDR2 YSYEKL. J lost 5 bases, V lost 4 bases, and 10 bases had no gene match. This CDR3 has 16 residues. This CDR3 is CASSRDGTGLGDTQYF. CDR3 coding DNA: TGCGCCAGCAGCCGGGACGGGACAGGGTTAGGAGATACGCAGTATTTT.

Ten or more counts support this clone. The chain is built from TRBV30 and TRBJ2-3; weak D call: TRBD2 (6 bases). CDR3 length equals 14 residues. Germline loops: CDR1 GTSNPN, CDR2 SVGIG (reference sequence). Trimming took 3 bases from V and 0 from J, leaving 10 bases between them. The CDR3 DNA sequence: TGTGCCTGGAGCGCTAGCGTCAGCACAGATACGCAGTATTTT. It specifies CAWSASVSTDTQYF.

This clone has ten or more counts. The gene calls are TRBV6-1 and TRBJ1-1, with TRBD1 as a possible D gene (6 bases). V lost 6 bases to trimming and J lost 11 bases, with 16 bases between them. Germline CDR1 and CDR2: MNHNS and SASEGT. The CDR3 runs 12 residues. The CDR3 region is CASSRRGAKAFF. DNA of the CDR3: TGTGCCAGCAGCAGACGGGGGGCGAAGGCTTTCTTT.

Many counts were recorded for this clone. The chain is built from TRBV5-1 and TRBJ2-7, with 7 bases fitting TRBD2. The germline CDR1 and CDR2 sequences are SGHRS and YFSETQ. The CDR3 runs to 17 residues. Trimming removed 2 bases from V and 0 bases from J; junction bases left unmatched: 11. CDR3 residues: CASSFSRSGTSSYEQYF. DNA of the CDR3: TGCGCCAGCAGCTTCTCCCGAAGCGGGACCAGCTCCTACGAGCAGTACTTC. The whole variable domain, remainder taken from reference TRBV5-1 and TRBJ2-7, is KAGVTQTPRYLIKTRGQQVTLSCSPISGHRSVSWYQQTPGQGLQFLFEYFSETQRNKGNFPGRFSGRQFSNSRSEMNVSTLELGDSALYLCASSFSRSGTSSYEQYFGPGTRLTVT.

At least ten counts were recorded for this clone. CDR3 DNA sequence: TGTGCCAGCAGTCCTCGGGACAGGGCGATAAGACTAGCAGGGGAGACCCAGTACTTC. It encodes CASSPRDRAIRLAGETQYF. The J gene is TRBJ2-5, the V gene TRBV27; 9 bases agree with TRBD1. Germline trimming cut 5 bases from V and 5 bases from J; bases unmatched to any gene: 21. Looked up from germline, CDR1 is MNHEY and CDR2 is SMNVEV (reference sequence). This CDR3 is built from 19 residues.

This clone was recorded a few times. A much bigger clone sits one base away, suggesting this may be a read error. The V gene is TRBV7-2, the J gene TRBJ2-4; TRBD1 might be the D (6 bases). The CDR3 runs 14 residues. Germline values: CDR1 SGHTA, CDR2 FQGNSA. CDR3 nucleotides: TGTGCCGGCAGCTTAGGTTCCAGGGGCGACATTCAGTACTTC. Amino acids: CAGSLGSRGDIQYF.

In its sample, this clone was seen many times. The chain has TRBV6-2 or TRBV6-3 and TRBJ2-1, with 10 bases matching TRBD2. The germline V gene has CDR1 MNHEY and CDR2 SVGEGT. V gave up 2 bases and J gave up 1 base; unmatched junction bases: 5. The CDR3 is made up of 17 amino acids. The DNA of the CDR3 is TGTGCCAGCAGTTACCCTAGCGGGAGTTTGTCCTACAATGAGCAGTTCTTC. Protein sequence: CASSYPSGSLSYNEQFF.

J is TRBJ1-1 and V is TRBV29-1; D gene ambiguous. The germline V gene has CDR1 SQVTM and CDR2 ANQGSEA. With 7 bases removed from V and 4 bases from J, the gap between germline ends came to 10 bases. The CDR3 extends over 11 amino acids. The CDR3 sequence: CSADGVTEAFF. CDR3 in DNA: TGCAGCGCAGATGGGGTCACTGAAGCTTTCTTT. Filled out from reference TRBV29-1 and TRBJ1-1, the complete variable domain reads SAVISQKPSRDICQRGTSLTIQCQVDSQVTMMFWYRQQPGQSLTLIATANQGSEATYESGFVIDKFPISRPNLTFSTLTVSNMSPEDSSIYLCSADGVTEAFFGQGTRLTVV.

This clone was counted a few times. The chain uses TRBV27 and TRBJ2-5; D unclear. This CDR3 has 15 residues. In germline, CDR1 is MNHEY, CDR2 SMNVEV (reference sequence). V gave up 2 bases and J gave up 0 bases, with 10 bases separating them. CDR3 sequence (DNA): TGTGCCAGCAGTTTACGGCTACAGAACCAAGAGACCCAGTACTTC. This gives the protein CASSLRLQNQETQYF.

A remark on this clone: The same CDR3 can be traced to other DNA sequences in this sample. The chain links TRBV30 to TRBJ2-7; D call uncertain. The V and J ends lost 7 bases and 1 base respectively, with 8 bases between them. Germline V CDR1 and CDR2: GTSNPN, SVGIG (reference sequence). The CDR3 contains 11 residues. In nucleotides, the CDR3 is TGTGCCTCTCGCTCATCCTACGAGCAGTACTTC. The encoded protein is CASRSSYEQYF.

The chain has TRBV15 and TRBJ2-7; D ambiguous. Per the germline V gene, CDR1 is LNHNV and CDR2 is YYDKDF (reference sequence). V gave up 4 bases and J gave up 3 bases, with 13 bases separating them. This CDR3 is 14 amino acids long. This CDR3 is CATSNTRARYEQYF. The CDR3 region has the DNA TGTGCCACCAGCAATACACGAGCCCGCTACGAGCAGTACTTC.